A selection of T cell receptor beta chains follows, all from one sample in a study of blood T cell repertoires in COVID-19. Generated by immunoSEQ multiplex PCR, the TCRdb table keeps only in-frame clones and is missing some. This table has under 200,000 clones, more than 75% appearing once. Input material: peripheral blood. These receptor sequences come from a middle-aged man with active or convalescent COVID-19. The CDR3 runs from the conserved cysteine through the conserved F or W. Fields, in order: V gene, D gene, J gene, clone size, CDR3 DNA, CDR3 protein. D genes are given only for firm matches. Clone size is not always given. Where it is, it says once, few, many or a class for expanded clones.

>TRBV5-1|TRBD2|TRBJ2-7|NA
TGCGCCAGCAGCTTGAAGCGGGGGGAATACGAGCAGTACTTC
CASSLKRGEYEQYF
>TRBV6-5|NA|TRBJ2-1|NA
TGTGCCAGCAGTTACGCGGCCACCGGAGGGTTAAATGAGCAGTTCTTC
CASSYAATGGLNEQFF
>TRBV19|TRBD1|TRBJ1-1|NA
TGTGCCAGTAGTATAGTCCGACCGCCTCTCGAGGTCAGAAGTGCCGGGACAGCCGAAGCTTTCTTT
CASSIVRPPLEVRSAGTAEAFF
>TRBV19|TRBD2|TRBJ2-2|once
TGTGCCAGTAGTCCCTACCCGACTAGCGGGGGGTTCGCGAACACCGGGGGGCTGTTTTTT
CASSPYPTSGGFANTGGLFF
>TRBV7-8|TRBD1|TRBJ2-3|NA
TGTGCCAGCAGCCCCAGACGGCAGGGGGCTTCGGATACGCAGTATTTT
CASSPRRQGASDTQYF
>TRBV7-2|NA|TRBJ2-7|NA
TGTGCCAGCAGCCCGGACAGTCTCTACGAGCAGTACTTC
CASSPDSLYEQYF
>TRBV7-6|NA|TRBJ2-1|NA
TGTGCCAGCAGCCCCCGAGGGGGGGCAGGCGTGTACAATGAGCAGTTCTTC
CASSPRGGAGVYNEQFF
>TRBV28|NA|TRBJ1-2|few
TGTGCCAGCTATGCTCGGGGAGGCTACACCTTC
CASYARGGYTF
>TRBV6-1|TRBD1|TRBJ1-4|NA
TGTGCCAGCAGTGAAGGGGGGACAGCTAATGAAAAACTGTTTTTT
CASSEGGTANEKLFF
>TRBV6-6|TRBD2|TRBJ2-5|NA
TGTGCCAGCAGGGATAGCGGGGGGTACCAAGAGACCCAGTACTTC
CASRDSGGYQETQYF
>TRBV9|NA|TRBJ2-1|few
TGTGCCAGCAGCGTAGCTGGGGGGGCCCGCCGCAATGAGCAGTTCTTC
CASSVAGGARRNEQFF
>TRBV6-5|NA|TRBJ1-1|NA
TGTGCCAGCAGCCAGGATCCGGCCAGGACTGAAGCTTTCTTT
CASSQDPARTEAFF
>TRBV7-8|TRBD1|TRBJ1-1|NA
TGTGCCAGCAGATTGCGGACAGGGGACACTGAAGCTTTCTTT
CASRLRTGDTEAFF
>TRBV4-1|NA|TRBJ1-5|NA
TGCGCCAGCAGCCAATCGGGGGATTATAGCAATCAGCCCCAGCATTTT
CASSQSGDYSNQPQHF
>TRBV6-6|NA|TRBJ1-4|NA
TGTGCCAGTCAGCCGTCGGAGGAAAAACTGTTTTTT
CASQPSEEKLFF
>TRBV4-3|NA|TRBJ2-7|NA
TGCGCCAGCAGCCTCTCGCGGGGTGACGAGCAGTACTTC
CASSLSRGDEQYF
>TRBV27|TRBD1|TRBJ2-1|NA
TGTGCCAGCAGTCCCGGGACAGGGGGGTACAATGAGCAGTTCTTC
CASSPGTGGYNEQFF
>TRBV7-3|TRBD2|TRBJ2-3|NA
TGTGCCAGCAGCTACCTAGCGGGGCCCACAGATACGCAGTATTTT
CASSYLAGPTDTQYF
>TRBV2|TRBD1|TRBJ2-7|NA
TGTGCCAGCAGCCGGGACAGGGGGTCCCTAGAGCAGTACTTC
CASSRDRGSLEQYF
>TRBV7-9|TRBD1|TRBJ1-2|NA
TGTGCCAGCACCACTACAGGGGGAAACCTCTATGGCTACACCTTC
CASTTTGGNLYGYTF